This T cell receptor beta chain is drawn from a study of blood T cell repertoires in COVID-19. Study context: Researchers got acute and convalescent COVID-19 samples from the United States, Italy and Spain.

This clone was found a few times. Germline CDR1 reads SNHLY; CDR2 reads FYNNEI. There are 16 residues in the CDR3. The ends lost 4 bases at V and 7 bases at J; junction bases unmatched: 10. Profiling relied on immunoSEQ multiplex PCR, and the TCRdb table lists in-frame clones only, not all of them. Here the sample spans 310,000 or so clones, roughly 90% being singletons. The clonotype originates from a man aged 18 to 35 who had recovered from COVID-19. What was sequenced was peripheral blood. The chain recombines TRBV2 with TRBJ1-6, with TRBD1 matching over 7 bases. This chain's CDR3 is CASSVPSGQRNSPLHF. The CDR3 DNA is TGTGCCAGCAGTGTACCATCGGGACAGCGGAATTCACCCCTCCACTTT.